This T cell receptor (beta chain) originates from a study of Ad26.COV2.S vaccination and SARS-CoV-2 variants. Study as a whole: The COV1001 Ad26.COV2.S trial arm included the donor. Ad26.COV2.S, an intramuscular injection, was given once or twice 56 days apart. Whole-study findings and limits: Measures of TCR breadth and depth may have fallen short of total T cell responses. It was vaccine recipients, not placebo recipients, who had the higher spike-specific TCR breadth.

The method was immunoSEQ multiplex PCR; TCRdb's version includes in-frame clones alone and lacks a portion of them. The sample consists of roughly 700,000 clones, roughly nine tenths of them appearing once. Of note for this clone: What it binds is not known.

The sample's treatment: over 15 received Ad26.COV2.S at low or high dose, single or two shots; roughly five received placebo; per-sample allocation not given. The samples were gathered on day 63 after the first injection of vaccine or placebo. This CDR3 region has 8 residues. Per germline, CDR1 DFQATT and CDR2 SNEGSKA (reference sequence). Trimming took 4 bases from V and 14 from J, leaving 3 bases between them. The sample in question was peripheral blood, obtained in a trial of Ad26.COV2.S vaccine versus placebo. The chain uses TRBV20-1 and TRBJ1-6; D is uncertain. The TCR sequence derives from a person aged 18-65 years who received the Ad26.COV2.S COVID-19 vaccine or a placebo. CDR3 DNA sequence: TGCAGTGCTAATTCCCTCCACTTT. Protein: CSANSLHF.